The rows below give T cell receptor beta chains drawn from one sample of a study of cytomegalovirus exposure and HLA in healthy donors. Repertoires were generated with immunoSEQ multiplex PCR, while TCRdb's copy carries only in-frame clones and drops some. The table records fewer than 120,000 clones, 86% of them present only once. Sequenced: PBMCs. Every receptor here comes from a man aged 40-55 years in good health and CMV-seronegative. Each CDR3 is given with its conserved first and last residue. Fields, in order: V gene, clone size, J gene, D gene, CDR3 DNA, CDR3 protein. D genes are given only for firm matches. Clone size is stated in some rows and not others, as once, few, many or a class when expanded.

v_gene: TRBV19; abundance: once; j_gene: TRBJ2-7; d_gene: TRBD1; CDR3nt: TGTGCCAGTAGTATGGAAAAGGGACAGGGTCGGAGGTACTTC; CDR3aa: CASSMEKGQGRRYF
v_gene: TRBV9; abundance: few; j_gene: TRBJ1-4; d_gene: .; CDR3nt: TGTGCCAGCAGCGGGGTCAGCGCCCTTTCTAATGAAAAACTGTTTTTT; CDR3aa: CASSGVSALSNEKLFF
v_gene: TRBV9; abundance: .; j_gene: TRBJ1-4; d_gene: TRBD1; CDR3nt: TGTGCCAGCAGCGCACGGGACAGGGAGGGAAAACTGTTTTTT; CDR3aa: CASSARDREGKLFF
v_gene: TRBV7-9; abundance: once; j_gene: TRBJ1-1; d_gene: .; CDR3nt: TGTGCCAGCAGCTTTTATAGACCGAGGCAGTTGACTGAAGCTTTCTTT; CDR3aa: CASSFYRPRQLTEAFF
v_gene: TRBV5-1; abundance: .; j_gene: TRBJ1-1; d_gene: .; CDR3nt: TGCGCCAGCAGCACAGACGGGATATACACTGAAGCTTTCTTT; CDR3aa: CASSTDGIYTEAFF
v_gene: TRBV2; abundance: .; j_gene: TRBJ1-2; d_gene: .; CDR3nt: TGTGCCAGCAGTGAAGGCGGGGTAGGTGGCTACACCTTC; CDR3aa: CASSEGGVGGYTF
v_gene: TRBV4-2; abundance: once; j_gene: TRBJ2-3; d_gene: .; CDR3nt: TGTGCCAGCAGCCAAGGATTGGGAGGTCCTTCGGATACGCAGTATTTT; CDR3aa: CASSQGLGGPSDTQYF
v_gene: TRBV5-1; abundance: .; j_gene: TRBJ2-2; d_gene: TRBD2; CDR3nt: TGCGCCAGCAGCTTACGGACCACGGGACTAGCGGGGGGGAACACCGGGGAGCTGTTTTTT; CDR3aa: CASSLRTTGLAGGNTGELFF
v_gene: TRBV29-1; abundance: .; j_gene: TRBJ2-7; d_gene: TRBD2; CDR3nt: TGCAGCGTGGGGGGGGGTTCCTACGAGCAGTACTTC; CDR3aa: CSVGGGSYEQYF
v_gene: TRBV4-1; abundance: .; j_gene: TRBJ2-3; d_gene: TRBD2; CDR3nt: TGCGCCAGCAGCCTCGCAGCGGGACTCCGCACAGATACGCAGTATTTT; CDR3aa: CASSLAAGLRTDTQYF
v_gene: TRBV29-1; abundance: .; j_gene: TRBJ2-3; d_gene: .; CDR3nt: TGCAGCGTTGAAGGTGCGGGGCTAACAGATACGCAGTATTTT; CDR3aa: CSVEGAGLTDTQYF
v_gene: TRBV2; abundance: .; j_gene: TRBJ2-4; d_gene: TRBD1; CDR3nt: TGTGCCAGCAGTGAATTGGGGACAGTATCCAAAAACATTCAGTACTTC; CDR3aa: CASSELGTVSKNIQYF
v_gene: TRBV5-6; abundance: .; j_gene: TRBJ1-5; d_gene: .; CDR3nt: TGTGCCAGCAGCGCAGGGAGGAGTAATCAGCCCCAGCATTTT; CDR3aa: CASSAGRSNQPQHF
v_gene: TRBV2; abundance: .; j_gene: TRBJ2-7; d_gene: .; CDR3nt: TGTGCCAGCATCCCGAACGGTAGCGGACCCTACGAGCAGTACTTC; CDR3aa: CASIPNGSGPYEQYF
v_gene: TRBV30; abundance: .; j_gene: TRBJ1-2; d_gene: .; CDR3nt: TGTGCCTGGAGTGTAGAAGGGGCTGGCTACACCTTC; CDR3aa: CAWSVEGAGYTF
v_gene: TRBV7-2; abundance: .; j_gene: TRBJ1-2; d_gene: TRBD1; CDR3nt: TGTGCCAGCAGCCGCAGGGGGTGGGCCGGCTACACCTTC; CDR3aa: CASSRRGWAGYTF
v_gene: TRBV28; abundance: .; j_gene: TRBJ1-1; d_gene: .; CDR3nt: TGTGCCAGCACCTGGGGGGGAACAGGGCGGAACACTGAAGCTTTCTTT; CDR3aa: CASTWGGTGRNTEAFF
v_gene: TRBV7-9; abundance: few; j_gene: TRBJ2-1; d_gene: TRBD1; CDR3nt: TGTGCCAGCAGCGTGGGACAGAGCTCCTACAATGAGCAGTTCTTC; CDR3aa: CASSVGQSSYNEQFF